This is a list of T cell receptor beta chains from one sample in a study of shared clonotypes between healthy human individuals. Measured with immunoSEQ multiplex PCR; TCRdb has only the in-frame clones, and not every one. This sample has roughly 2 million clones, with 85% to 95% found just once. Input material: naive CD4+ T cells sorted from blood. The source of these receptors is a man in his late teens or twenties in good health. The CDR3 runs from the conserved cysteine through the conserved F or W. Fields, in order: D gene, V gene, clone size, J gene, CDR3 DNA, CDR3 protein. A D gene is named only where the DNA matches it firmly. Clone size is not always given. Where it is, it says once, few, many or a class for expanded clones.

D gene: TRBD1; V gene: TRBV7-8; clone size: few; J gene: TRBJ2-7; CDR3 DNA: TGTGCCAGCAGCTTGCCCCGGGACAGAGTAAGCTACGAGCAGTACTTC; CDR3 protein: CASSLPRDRVSYEQYF
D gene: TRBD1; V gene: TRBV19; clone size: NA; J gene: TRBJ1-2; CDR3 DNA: TGTGCCAGTGGACAGGGGCTCTTGATTCGACATGGCTACACCTTC; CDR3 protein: CASGQGLLIRHGYTF
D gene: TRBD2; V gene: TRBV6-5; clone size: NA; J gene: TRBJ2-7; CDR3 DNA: TGTGCCAGCAGCCAACTAGCGGGAGGTGGTTACGAGCAGTACTTC; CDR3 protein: CASSQLAGGGYEQYF
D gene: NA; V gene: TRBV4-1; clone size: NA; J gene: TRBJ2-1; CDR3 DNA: TGCGCCAGCAGCCAAGACCACTCAGAGGCGTACAATGAGCAGTTCTTC; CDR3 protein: CASSQDHSEAYNEQFF
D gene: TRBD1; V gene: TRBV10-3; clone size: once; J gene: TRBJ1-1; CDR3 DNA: TGTGCCATCAGTGAGTCCTTCAGGGGGCAAGGCACTGAAGCTTTCTTT; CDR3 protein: CAISESFRGQGTEAFF
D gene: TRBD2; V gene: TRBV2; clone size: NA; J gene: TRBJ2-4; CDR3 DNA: TGTGCCAGCAGGGCGGGACTAGCGGGAGCCAAAAACATTCAGTACTTC; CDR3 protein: CASRAGLAGAKNIQYF
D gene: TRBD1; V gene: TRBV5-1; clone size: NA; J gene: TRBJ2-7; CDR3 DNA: TGCGCCAGCAGCTCTTCCGGGACAGGGAACGAGCAGTACTTC; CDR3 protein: CASSSSGTGNEQYF
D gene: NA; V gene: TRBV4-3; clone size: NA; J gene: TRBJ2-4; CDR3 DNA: TGCGCCAGCAGCCAAGACAACATAGCCAAAAACATTCAGTACTTC; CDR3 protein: CASSQDNIAKNIQYF
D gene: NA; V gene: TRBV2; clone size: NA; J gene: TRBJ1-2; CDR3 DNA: TGTGCCAGCAGCTCCGGGACTCCTAACTATGGCTACACCTTC; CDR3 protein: CASSSGTPNYGYTF
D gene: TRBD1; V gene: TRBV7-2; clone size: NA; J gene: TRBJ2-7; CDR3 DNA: TGTGCCAGCGGGACTGGGACAGGGGGGGGATCCTACGAGCAGTACTTC; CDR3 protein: CASGTGTGGGSYEQYF
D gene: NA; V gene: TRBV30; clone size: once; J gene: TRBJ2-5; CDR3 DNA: TGTGCCTGGAGTGTTGGTCGGGGTGCGGGAGAGACCCAGTACTTC; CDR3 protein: CAWSVGRGAGETQYF
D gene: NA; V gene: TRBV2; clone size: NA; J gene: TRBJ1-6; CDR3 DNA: TGTGCCAGCAGGACAGGTCGCGACAATTCACCCCTCCACTTT; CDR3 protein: CASRTGRDNSPLHF
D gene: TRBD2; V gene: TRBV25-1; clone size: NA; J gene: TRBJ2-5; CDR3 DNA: TGTGCCAGCAGTGAATATAGGCGGGGGGGAGCCGATCAAGAGACCCAGTACTTC; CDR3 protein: CASSEYRRGGADQETQYF
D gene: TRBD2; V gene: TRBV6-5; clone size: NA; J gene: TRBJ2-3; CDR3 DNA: TGTGCCAGCAGTTCCCTAGCGGGGGGCCCAGATACGCAGTATTTT; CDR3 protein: CASSSLAGGPDTQYF
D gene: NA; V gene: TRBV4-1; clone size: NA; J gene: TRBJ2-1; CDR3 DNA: TGCGCCAGCAGCCAAGATGCGGGACGGTACAATGAGCAGTTCTTC; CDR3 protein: CASSQDAGRYNEQFF
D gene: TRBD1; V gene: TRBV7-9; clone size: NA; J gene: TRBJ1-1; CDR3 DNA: TGTGCCAGCAGCCAGGGACAGGGTGAGACTGAAGCTTTCTTT; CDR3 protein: CASSQGQGETEAFF
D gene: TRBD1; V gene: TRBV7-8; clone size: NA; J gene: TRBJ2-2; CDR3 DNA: TGTGCCAGCAGCTTCGAAGGGGGCGGCGGGGAGCTGTTTTTT; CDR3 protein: CASSFEGGGGELFF
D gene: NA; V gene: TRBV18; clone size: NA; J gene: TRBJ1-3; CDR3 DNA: TGTGCCAGCTCACCACCTCCCACGAAGAACACCATATATTTT; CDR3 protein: CASSPPPTKNTIYF
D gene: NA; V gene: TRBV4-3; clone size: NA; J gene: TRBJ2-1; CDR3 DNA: TGCGCCAGCAGCCTCCACTTCACGGGAGAGGGTTATGAGCAGTTCTTC; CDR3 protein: CASSLHFTGEGYEQFF
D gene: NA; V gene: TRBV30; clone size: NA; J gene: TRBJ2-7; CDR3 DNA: TGTGCCTGGAGGGAGGGCGGAACCTACGAGCAGTACTTC; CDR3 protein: CAWREGGTYEQYF
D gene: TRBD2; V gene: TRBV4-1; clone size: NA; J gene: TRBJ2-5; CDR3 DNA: TGCGCCAGCAGCCAAGATCAGCTAGCGGGCCCTGGGGTCCAAGAGACCCAGTACTTC; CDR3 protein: CASSQDQLAGPGVQETQYF
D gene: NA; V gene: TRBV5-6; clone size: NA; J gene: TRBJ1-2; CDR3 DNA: TGTGCCAGCAGCTTGGTAGGGCCGGAGGGTGGCTACACCTTC; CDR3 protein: CASSLVGPEGGYTF
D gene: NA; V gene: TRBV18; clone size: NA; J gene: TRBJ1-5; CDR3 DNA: TGTGCCAGCTCCACAGGGATGAATCAGCCCCAGCATTTT; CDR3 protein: CASSTGMNQPQHF
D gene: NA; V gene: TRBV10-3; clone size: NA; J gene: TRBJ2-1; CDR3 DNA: TGTGCCATCAGTGAGTCGGGGGGACAAGACAATGAGCAGTTCTTC; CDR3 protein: CAISESGGQDNEQFF
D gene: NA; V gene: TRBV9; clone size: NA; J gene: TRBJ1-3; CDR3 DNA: TGTGCCAGCAGCGTCACAGGAGTGCCTGGAAACACCATATATTTT; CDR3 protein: CASSVTGVPGNTIYF
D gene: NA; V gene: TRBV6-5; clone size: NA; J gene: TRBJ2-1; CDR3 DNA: TGTGCCATCAGTGGGGATAATGAGCAGTTCTTC; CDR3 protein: CAISGDNEQFF
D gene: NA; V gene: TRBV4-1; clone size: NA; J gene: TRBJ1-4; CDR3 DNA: TGCGCCAGCAGTGGTTGGGGGGGCGTAAGAACTAATGAAAAACTGTTTTTT; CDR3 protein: CASSGWGGVRTNEKLFF
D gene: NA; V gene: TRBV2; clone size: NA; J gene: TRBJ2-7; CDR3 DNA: TGTGCCAGCAGTGACGGTGGTAGGACCTACGAGCAGTACTTC; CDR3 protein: CASSDGGRTYEQYF